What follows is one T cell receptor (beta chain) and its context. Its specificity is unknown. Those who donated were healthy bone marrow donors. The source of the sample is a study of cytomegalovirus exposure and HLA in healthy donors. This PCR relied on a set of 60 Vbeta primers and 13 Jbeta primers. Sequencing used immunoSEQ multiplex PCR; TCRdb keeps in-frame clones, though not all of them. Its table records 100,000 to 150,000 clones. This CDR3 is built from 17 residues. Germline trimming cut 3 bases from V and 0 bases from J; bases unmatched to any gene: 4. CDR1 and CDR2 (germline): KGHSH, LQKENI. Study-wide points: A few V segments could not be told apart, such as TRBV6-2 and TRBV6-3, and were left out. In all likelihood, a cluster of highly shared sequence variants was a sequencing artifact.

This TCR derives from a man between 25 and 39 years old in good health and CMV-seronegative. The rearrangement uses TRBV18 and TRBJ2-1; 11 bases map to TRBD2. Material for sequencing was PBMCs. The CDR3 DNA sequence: TGTGCCAGCTCACCGGGACTAGCGGTAAGCTCCTACAATGAGCAGTTCTTC. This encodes CASSPGLAVSSYNEQFF.